The 25 T cell receptor beta chains given below trace back to one sample, sequenced in a study of T cells expressing NK-cell markers. TCRdb re-called the 5' RACE reads and shows each CDR3 protein once, DNA omitted. Its clone listing holds about 260,000 distinct CDR3 sequences. The source material was blood T cells: a sorted CD56 or NKG2C T cell subset, CD4+ or CD8+ T cells, or bulk PBMC T cells (not recorded which). The receptors stem from a man aged 18 to 30 in good health.

The chain joins TRBV4-1 to TRBJ1-6. The CDR3 length is 15 residues. The germline V gene has CDR1 MGHRA and CDR2 YSYEKL. The CDR3 sequence: CASSQDLAVHSPLHF.

The rearrangement joins TRBV5-1 to TRBJ2-4. The CDR3 is 12 residues long. Germline V CDR1 and CDR2: SGHRS, YFSETQ. CDR3: CASSPDQNIQYF. The entire variable domain, with the rest obtained from reference TRBV5-1 and TRBJ2-4, is as follows: KAGVTQTPRYLIKTRGQQVTLSCSPISGHRSVSWYQQTPGQGLQFLFEYFSETQRNKGNFPGRFSGRQFSNSRSEMNVSTLELGDSALYLCASSPDQNIQYFGAGTRLSVL.

The chain links TRBV5-6 to TRBJ1-2; TCRdb returns TRBD1, unconfirmable since there is no DNA. This CDR3 has 13 amino acids. CDR1 and CDR2 (germline): SGHDT, YYEEEE. The CDR3 region is CASSRTGDYGYTF.

V and J are TRBV20-1 and TRBJ2-5; TCRdb returns TRBD2, unconfirmable since there is no DNA. The CDR3 sequence is 15 residues long. Germline V gene lookup returns CDR1 DFQATT and CDR2 SNEGSKA (reference sequence). The CDR3 is CSARVAGLAGVTQYF.

The chain links TRBV10-2 to TRBJ1-5; TCRdb reports TRBD1, a call that lacks DNA to check it against. The germline V gene encodes CDR1 WSHSY and CDR2 SAAADI. The CDR3 spans 13 residues. The CDR3 loop reads CASTDTSNQPQHF.

V usage is TRBV20-1 and J usage is TRBJ2-7; TCRdb selects TRBD1, and the lack of DNA leaves this call unchecked. This CDR3 spans 15 amino acids. Germline V gene data show CDR1 as DFQATT and CDR2 as SNEGSKA (reference sequence). This CDR3 is CSARLVTGVSYEQYF.

The chain carries TRBV6-5 and TRBJ1-1; TCRdb's D call of TRBD1 is untestable without DNA. Germline V CDR1 and CDR2: MNHEY, SVGAGI. The CDR3 has 13 amino acids. CDR3 loop: CASSYQGVTEAFF.

The chain uses TRBV20-1 and TRBJ1-1. The CDR3 covers 14 residues. CDR1 is DFQATT and CDR2 is SNEGSKA in the germline V gene (reference sequence). The CDR3 loop is CSARDQGLNTEAFF.

The chain uses TRBV29-1 and TRBJ2-3. Germline assignment: CDR1 SQVTM and CDR2 ANQGSEA. The CDR3 runs to 13 residues. CDR3: CSVVNDRTDTQYF.

J is TRBJ2-7 and V is TRBV5-6. CDR3 length: 13 amino acids. Germline values: CDR1 SGHDT, CDR2 YYEEEE. The CDR3 protein is CASSFVPSYEQYF.

The chain links TRBV24-1 to TRBJ2-5; TCRdb designates TRBD2, a call that cannot be tested without DNA. The CDR3 contains 16 residues. Germline V gene sequence: CDR1 KGHDR, CDR2 SFDVKD. The CDR3 loop reads CATSAYNPGRQETQYF.

This chain connects TRBV7-9 to TRBJ1-4; the D call from TCRdb, TRBD1, cannot be confirmed without DNA. Per germline, CDR1 SEHNR and CDR2 FQNEAQ (reference sequence). The CDR3 extends over 12 amino acids. CDR3 residues: CASTPLTPVMFF.

This CDR3 reads CAISELVAGVPRRETQYF. The V gene is TRBV10-3, the J gene TRBJ2-5; the TCRdb D gene call, TRBD2, has no DNA to confirm it. Germline loops: CDR1 ENHRY, CDR2 SYGVKD. This CDR3 region has 18 residues.

V is TRBV7-2 and J is TRBJ2-5; checking the TCRdb D call of TRBD1 is not possible without DNA. This CDR3 spans 14 amino acids. CDR1 SGHTA and CDR2 FQGNSA come from the germline V gene. Here the CDR3 reads CASSLTGAEETQYF.

J is TRBJ2-7 and V is TRBV6-6; TCRdb's assignment of TRBD2 cannot be checked, as there is no DNA. The CDR3 is 13 residues long. CDR1 is MNHNY and CDR2 is SVGAGI in the germline V gene (reference sequence). This chain's CDR3 is CAITSGGGYEQYF.

The J gene is TRBJ2-5, the V gene TRBV20-1; lacking DNA, the TRBD1 call made by TCRdb goes unchecked. Germline loops: CDR1 DFQATT, CDR2 SNEGSKA (reference sequence). The CDR3 consists of 12 residues. Here the CDR3 reads CSARFTGETQYF.

This chain links TRBV5-1 with TRBJ2-1. CDR3 size: 13 residues. Germline assignment: CDR1 SGHRS and CDR2 YFSETQ. The CDR3 spells CASSLAADREQFF.

V is TRBV7-2 and J is TRBJ2-3; TCRdb picks TRBD2, but there is no DNA to check that call. This CDR3 is built from 16 residues. Germline CDR1 is SGHTA and CDR2 is FQGNSA. This CDR3 reads CASSPLTSGGRDTQYF. Together with reference TRBV7-2 and TRBJ2-3, the CDR3 gives the full variable domain: GAGVSQSPSNKVTEKGKDVELRCDPISGHTALYWYRQSLGQGLEFLIYFQGNSAPDKSGLPSDRFSAERTGGSVSTLTIQRTQQEDSAVYLCASSPLTSGGRDTQYFGPGTRLTVL.

The genes are TRBV6-1 and TRBJ2-1. Germline CDR1 and CDR2: MNHNS and SASEGT. This CDR3 contains 16 residues. The CDR3: CASSPLKTSSYNEQFF.

The rearrangement uses TRBV10-3 and TRBJ2-3. The germline gives CDR1 ENHRY, CDR2 SYGVKD. The CDR3 contains 13 residues. This chain's CDR3 is CAIRIESTDTQYF.

The chain combines TRBV20-1 with TRBJ2-1. Germline V gives CDR1 DFQATT, CDR2 SNEGSKA (reference sequence). This CDR3 has 12 residues. The CDR3 sequence: CSARTVDNEQFF.

J is TRBJ2-1 and V is TRBV15. From germline, CDR1 is LNHNV and CDR2 YYDKDF (reference sequence). The CDR3 totals 16 residues. CDR3 sequence reads: CATSRAVGTTYNEQFF.

The chain couples TRBV6-5 to TRBJ2-1; with no DNA, the TCRdb D assignment of TRBD1 cannot be verified. The CDR3 is 17 residues long. Germline lookup yields CDR1 MNHEY and CDR2 SVGAGI. The CDR3 is CASSSATPTGFYNEQFF.

The rearrangement joins TRBV4-2 to TRBJ2-7. The germline V gene has CDR1 LGHNA and CDR2 YNFKEQ. The CDR3 consists of 13 residues. The CDR3 is CASSQERVYEQYF.

CDR3 sequence reads: CASSLAPGLNNSPLHF. The J gene is TRBJ1-6, the V gene TRBV5-5. Germline CDR1 is SGHKS and CDR2 is YYEKEE (reference sequence). This CDR3 comprises 16 residues.